Listed here are 30 T cell receptor beta chains from one sample, sequenced in a study of cytomegalovirus exposure and HLA in healthy donors. Data came from immunoSEQ multiplex PCR; TCRdb stores just in-frame clones and leaves some out. The sample records under 250,000 clones, roughly 89% being singletons. The sample taken for sequencing was PBMCs. These receptors were collected from a young man in good health and CMV-seronegative.

The table lists this clone with a few counts. The rearrangement joins TRBV7-2 to TRBJ1-6; TRBD1 matches at 7 bases. Germline values: CDR1 SGHTA, CDR2 FQGNSA. V dropped 4 bases and J dropped 10; count of bases not matched to a gene: 4. This CDR3 region has 13 residues. The CDR3 is CASSSDRESPLHF. As DNA, the CDR3 is TGTGCCAGCAGCTCAGACAGGGAATCACCCCTCCACTTT.

This rearrangement joins TRBV4-3 to TRBJ2-5, with D possibly matching TRBD1 (6 bases). CDR1 is LGHNA and CDR2 is YSLEER in the germline V gene. This CDR3 is built from 15 residues. V was cut by 0 bases and J by 7 bases, with 15 bases left in between. Here the CDR3 reads CASSQDFGGGGTQYF. For the CDR3, the DNA is TGCGCCAGCAGCCAAGATTTTGGGGGCGGCGGGACCCAGTACTTC.

Comment on this clone: A much larger clonotype is one base distant, so this may be a read error. The V gene is TRBV28, the J gene TRBJ1-2; D not certain. The ends were cut back, 2 bases at V and 4 bases at J, with 5 bases in the middle. Germline V gives CDR1 MDHEN, CDR2 SYDVKM. The length of the CDR3 is 12 residues. CDR3 bases: TGTGCCAGCAGTTTAGCAGGCTATGGCTACACCTTC. This codes for CASSLAGYGYTF.

The chain couples TRBV7-9 to TRBJ2-5; tentative D call: TRBD2 (6 bases). Germline V gene lookup returns CDR1 SEHNR and CDR2 FQNEAQ (reference sequence). With 3 bases removed from V and 2 bases from J, the gap between germline ends came to 13 bases. The CDR3 contains 15 residues. The CDR3 sequence is CASSLTAGGQETQYF. In DNA form, the CDR3 reads TGTGCCAGCAGCTTGACAGCGGGTGGACAAGAGACCCAGTACTTC.

The chain links TRBV9 to TRBJ2-1; TRBD2 aligns across 10 bases. Germline lookup yields CDR1 SGDLS and CDR2 YYNGEE. V gave up 3 bases and J gave up 7 bases; unmatched junction bases: 7. This CDR3 is built from 15 residues. In nucleotides, the CDR3 is TGTGCCAGCAGCGCTAGCGGGAGTGGGATGAATGAGCAGTTCTTC. Translating gives CASSASGSGMNEQFF.

CDR3 DNA sequence: TGTGCCAGCTCACCAGGTGAGGGGGCGGGGACACCCCTCCACTTT. Protein sequence: CASSPGEGAGTPLHF. V is TRBV18 and J is TRBJ1-6; TRBD1 matches at 7 bases. V lost 2 bases and J lost 11; bases outside the gene matches: 9. CDR1 is KGHSH, CDR2 LQKENI, per germline. This CDR3 region has 15 residues.

The chain links TRBV7-6 to TRBJ1-1, with D possibly matching TRBD1 (6 bases). The CDR3 runs 14 residues. V was cut by 5 bases and J by 2 bases, with 12 bases left in between. Germline V gives CDR1 SGHVS, CDR2 FNYEAQ. The CDR3 DNA follows: TGTGCCAGCAGCGCCGACAGGTCAAACACTGAAGCTTTCTTT. It codes for CASSADRSNTEAFF.

The chain joins TRBV4-1 to TRBJ2-3; TRBD1 matches at 7 bases. V dropped 0 bases and J dropped 6; count of bases not matched to a gene: 6. Germline V gives CDR1 MGHRA, CDR2 YSYEKL. The CDR3 contains 15 residues. CDR3 coding DNA: TGCGCCAGCAGCCAAGAACCGACAGGGTTTGATACGCAGTATTTT. It encodes CASSQEPTGFDTQYF.

A few counts support this clone. The chain links TRBV7-8 to TRBJ1-2, with 9 bases that match TRBD1. Germline V gene data show CDR1 as SGHVS and CDR2 as FQNEAQ. This CDR3 is 15 amino acids long. Trimming took 5 bases from V and 6 from J; bases not matched to a gene: 10. CDR3 nucleotide sequence: TGTGCCAGCAGCCCACCTGGACAGGGGACCGATGGCTACACCTTC. Translating gives CASSPPGQGTDGYTF.

V and J are TRBV30 and TRBJ1-2; D is perhaps TRBD1 (6 bases). V lost 1 base and J lost 5, with 17 bases in between. The germline V gene encodes CDR1 GTSNPN and CDR2 SVGIG (reference sequence). CDR3 length: 15 amino acids. The CDR3 DNA sequence: TGTGCCTGGAGTGCATCCACGACAGGAACGTATGGCTACACCTTC. Translating gives CAWSASTTGTYGYTF.

This chain joins TRBV15 and TRBJ2-5; tentative D call: TRBD2 (6 bases). The V and J ends lost 2 bases and 1 base respectively, with 14 bases between them. CDR1 and CDR2 from the germline V gene are LNHNV and YYDKDF (reference sequence). This CDR3 has 16 residues. The CDR3 spells CATSRKPGLLQETQYF. The CDR3, as DNA: TGTGCCACCAGCAGAAAGCCGGGACTCCTCCAAGAGACCCAGTACTTC.

The J gene is TRBJ1-4, the V gene TRBV5-1, with D maybe TRBD1 (6 bases). CDR3 length: 14 amino acids. The V gene's germline CDR1 is SGHRS and CDR2 YFSETQ. V gave up 4 bases and J gave up 8 bases, with 15 bases separating them. CDR3 residues: CASSPRGVREKLFF. CDR3 sequence (DNA): TGCGCCAGCAGCCCCAGGGGAGTGAGGGAAAAACTGTTTTTT.

The chain employs TRBV7-9 and TRBJ2-7; 7 positions agree with TRBD1. The V segment lost 3 bases and the J segment 8 bases; nucleotides outside the gene matches: 19. In germline, CDR1 is SEHNR, CDR2 FQNEAQ (reference sequence). CDR3 length equals 17 residues. CDR3 nucleotide sequence: TGTGCCAGCAGCTTTAGTTACGGCCGGGACAGTACGTCGCAGCAGTACTTC. Translation: CASSFSYGRDSTSQQYF.

The chain is built from TRBV27 and TRBJ2-3; D perhaps matches TRBD2 (5 bases). The germline gives CDR1 MNHEY, CDR2 SMNVEV (reference sequence). V was shortened by 5 bases and J by 8 bases, with 11 bases between the two germline ends. This CDR3 region has 12 residues. The CDR3 loop is CASSPLGGTQYF. CDR3 DNA: TGTGCCAGCAGTCCACTAGGAGGTACGCAGTATTTT.

This chain connects TRBV4-1 to TRBJ2-5, with D unclear. Per the germline V gene, CDR1 is MGHRA and CDR2 is YSYEKL. The V and J ends lost 1 base and 5 bases respectively, with 8 bases between them. This CDR3 region has 13 residues. CDR3 sequence (DNA): TGCGCCAGCAGCCAAGGCGTTCGGGAGACCCAGTACTTC. It yields the protein CASSQGVRETQYF.

The rearrangement uses TRBV18 and TRBJ2-7; 10 nucleotides match TRBD1. The trim removed 6 bases at V and 5 bases at J, leaving 7 bases unmatched. This CDR3 has 14 amino acids. Germline V gene sequence: CDR1 KGHSH, CDR2 LQKENI. CDR3 coding DNA: TGTGCCAGCTCCTCGACAGGGGGCCCCAACGAGCAGTACTTC. Translation: CASSSTGGPNEQYF.

This clone was recorded once. The V call is TRBV7-9, the J call TRBJ2-5; 9 bases match TRBD1. The CDR3 runs 18 residues. Germline loops: CDR1 SEHNR, CDR2 FQNEAQ (reference sequence). The junction had 12 bases not matched to a gene; V was cut back by 2 bases and J by 2 bases. The CDR3 DNA follows: TGTGCCAGCAGCTTAAGAAGGCCGGGACAGGGTGGGCAAGAGACCCAGTACTTC. It yields the protein CASSLRRPGQGGQETQYF.

The chain recombines TRBV19 with TRBJ1-1, with 7 bases matching TRBD1. V shed 3 bases, J shed 6 bases, and the junction held 4 bases outside the gene matches. The V gene's germline CDR1 is LNHDA and CDR2 SQIVND (reference sequence). The length of the CDR3 is 13 residues. CDR3 DNA sequence: TGTGCCAGTAGTATGTCCAGGGGGTCTGAAGCTTTCTTT. It codes for CASSMSRGSEAFF.

V gene TRBV2 combines with J gene TRBJ2-3; the match to TRBD2 covers 10 bases. This CDR3 has 12 amino acids. The germline V gene has CDR1 SNHLY and CDR2 FYNNEI. The V and J ends lost 9 bases and 5 bases, in that order; junction bases with no gene match: 2. CDR3 loop: CARRTSGDTQYF. CDR3 DNA: TGTGCCAGAAGGACTAGCGGAGATACGCAGTATTTT.

This CDR3 reads CAWASVAAIYNSPLHF. The CDR3 DNA reads TGTGCCTGGGCATCGGTCGCAGCGATTTATAATTCACCCCTCCACTTT. V usage is TRBV30 and J usage is TRBJ1-6, with D unclear. The CDR3 is made up of 16 amino acids. Looked up from germline, CDR1 is GTSNPN and CDR2 is SVGIG (reference sequence). Deletions cut 5 bases from V and 4 bases from J, with 18 bases between.

The V call is TRBV4-2, the J call TRBJ2-7, with TRBD2 matching over 10 bases. V lost 5 bases and J lost 1; bases outside the gene matches: 8. The germline V gene has CDR1 LGHNA and CDR2 YNFKEQ. The CDR3 loop spans 16 amino acids. CDR3 bases: TGTGCCAGCAGCGCCCAAACTAGCGGGGCTTCCTACGAGCAGTACTTC. The encoded protein is CASSAQTSGASYEQYF.

This clone came up a few times. The chain joins TRBV6-5 to TRBJ2-5; 8 bases are a match to TRBD1. V shed 2 bases, J shed 5 bases, and the junction held 10 bases outside the gene matches. The CDR3 spans 16 residues. Germline V gene lookup returns CDR1 MNHEY and CDR2 SVGAGI. The CDR3 spells CASSYAGQGSGETQYF. The CDR3 DNA reads TGTGCCAGCAGTTACGCTGGACAGGGTTCGGGGGAGACCCAGTACTTC.

This clone has a handful of counts. The chain links TRBV6-5 to TRBJ1-2; D not certain. Germline loops: CDR1 MNHEY, CDR2 SVGAGI. The CDR3 is 16 amino acids. Trimming stripped 2 bases from V and 0 bases from J, with 13 bases between. CDR3 protein: CASSYGWAVANYGYTF. The CDR3 DNA reads as TGTGCCAGCAGTTACGGTTGGGCAGTGGCTAACTATGGCTACACCTTC.

The rearrangement joins TRBV2 to TRBJ1-2; D is ambiguous. This CDR3 is built from 14 residues. Trimming removed 1 base at V and 1 base at J, with 7 bases between. Germline V gene lookup returns CDR1 SNHLY and CDR2 FYNNEI. The DNA for the CDR3 is TGTGCCAGCAGTGAAGGGGAGCTTAACTATGGCTACACCTTC. As protein: CASSEGELNYGYTF.

The chain employs TRBV5-1 and TRBJ2-1; 7 bases map to TRBD2. The V and J ends lost 0 bases and 2 bases, in that order; junction bases with no gene match: 5. CDR1 and CDR2 (germline): SGHRS, YFSETQ. This CDR3 has 16 residues. The CDR3 DNA follows: TGCGCCAGCAGCTTGGGTGGCGGGACTACCTACAATGAGCAGTTCTTC. It translates to CASSLGGGTTYNEQFF.

The chain links TRBV4-3 to TRBJ1-5, with unresolved D. V gave up 0 bases and J gave up 7 bases, with 10 bases separating them. Germline CDR1 and CDR2: LGHNA and YSLEER. This CDR3 has 14 amino acids. CDR3: CASSQDHGGQPQHF. The CDR3 DNA reads TGCGCCAGCAGCCAAGATCACGGAGGCCAGCCCCAGCATTTT.

This clone showed up just once. The rearrangement links TRBV6-5 to TRBJ2-7, with D uncertain. Germline V lookup: CDR1 MNHEY, CDR2 SVGAGI. V was pared by 4 bases and J by 4 bases, with 8 bases between. CDR3 size: 12 residues. The CDR3 spells CASSSTWYEQYF. CDR3 sequence (DNA): TGTGCCAGCAGTTCCACTTGGTACGAGCAGTACTTC.

This chain joins TRBV7-9 and TRBJ2-3, with TRBD2 matching 7 bases. The CDR3 sequence is 16 residues long. The germline gives CDR1 SEHNR, CDR2 FQNEAQ (reference sequence). Losses at the gene ends were 1 base for V and 3 bases for J; bases not matched to a gene: 7. For the CDR3, the DNA is TGTGCCAGCAGCTTAGAGCGGGGAGTCCTGACAGATACGCAGTATTTT. Encoded protein: CASSLERGVLTDTQYF.

The rearrangement links TRBV28 to TRBJ2-7; possible D gene TRBD1, 6 bases. The CDR3 covers 12 residues. Per germline, CDR1 MDHEN and CDR2 SYDVKM. CDR3 amino acids: CATGRGRYEQYF. The CDR3 bases are TGTGCGACGGGCAGGGGACGCTACGAGCAGTACTTC.

The genes are TRBV5-1 and TRBJ1-1, with 8 bases fitting TRBD1. V shed 3 bases, J shed 0 bases, and the junction held 1 base outside the gene matches. The CDR3 is 14 amino acids. The germline CDR1 and CDR2 sequences are SGHRS and YFSETQ. CDR3 region: CASSSDRVNTEAFF. The CDR3 region has the DNA TGCGCCAGCAGCTCGGACAGGGTGAACACTGAAGCTTTCTTT.